This T cell receptor beta chain is drawn from a study of OX40 agonist ivuxolimab in advanced cancers. The overall study: The eligibility criteria allowed prior anti-PD-1, anti-PD-L1 or anti-CTLA-4 therapy, and approximately 42% had some. Study outcomes and limitations: Partial responders at 0.1-3.0 mg/kg showed near-lowest clonal expansion. At 0.1 to 3.0 mg/kg and by week 6, CD4+ and CD8+ T cells in the blood had expanded clonally.

On this clone: The antigen is undetermined.

J lost 3 bases, V lost 0 bases, and 3 bases had no gene match. Looked up from germline, CDR1 is SGHNT and CDR2 is YYREEE (reference sequence). This CDR3 is built from 15 residues. Profiling relied on immunoSEQ multiplex PCR, and the TCRdb table lists in-frame clones only, not all of them. This sample has fewer than 85,000 clones, with approximately 83% found just once. This receptor was obtained from an adult with an advanced solid tumor such as melanoma, head and neck, liver or kidney cancer. The material sequenced was CD4+ or CD8+ T cells sorted from blood, taken in a trial of the OX40 agonist ivuxolimab. V usage is TRBV5-4 and J usage is TRBJ1-1, with 9 bases identical to TRBD1. In DNA, the CDR3 is TGTGCCAGCAGCTTGGTCCGGGACAGGGACACTGAAGCTTTCTTT. Translated, it gives CASSLVRDRDTEAFF.